A selection of T cell receptor beta chains follows, all from one sample in a study of cytomegalovirus exposure and HLA in healthy donors. This table comes from immunoSEQ multiplex PCR, and its TCRdb copy is limited to in-frame clones, with some not included. There are tens of thousands of clones in the sample; 94% occur only once, and approximately 1.5% lies in the top ten. The source material was PBMCs. Every receptor here comes from a man aged 18 to 30 in good health and CMV-seropositive. Both conserved end residues are part of each CDR3. The D gene is left open where the match is weak. The size field is filled for only some rows; it gives once, few, many or a size class.

J gene: TRBJ2-5
D gene: TRBD1
clone size: NA
V gene: TRBV18
CDR3 DNA: TGTGCCAGCACCCTACAGGGGAACGAAGAGACCCAGTACTTC
CDR3 protein: CASTLQGNEETQYF

J gene: TRBJ2-5
D gene: NA
clone size: NA
V gene: TRBV5-4
CDR3 DNA: TGTGCCAGCAGCTTGGGGCAGGGGTTGCGGGAGACCCAGTACTTC
CDR3 protein: CASSLGQGLRETQYF

J gene: TRBJ1-2
D gene: TRBD1
clone size: NA
V gene: TRBV2
CDR3 DNA: TGTGCCAGCAGTGATGGGCAGGGGGTTCGTGGCTACACCTTC
CDR3 protein: CASSDGQGVRGYTF

J gene: TRBJ2-7
D gene: TRBD1
clone size: once
V gene: TRBV5-5
CDR3 DNA: TGTGCCAGCAGCGCCACTGGACAGGGGGCCTACGAGCAGTACTTC
CDR3 protein: CASSATGQGAYEQYF

J gene: TRBJ1-5
D gene: TRBD1
clone size: NA
V gene: TRBV6-5
CDR3 DNA: TGTGCCAGCAGTCAAACCCCCAGGGGGCATCAGCCCCAGCATTTT
CDR3 protein: CASSQTPRGHQPQHF

J gene: TRBJ2-2
D gene: NA
clone size: NA
V gene: TRBV9
CDR3 DNA: TGTGCCAGCAGCTCAGGGGGAGGTATCACCGGGGAGCTGTTTTTT
CDR3 protein: CASSSGGGITGELFF

J gene: TRBJ2-3
D gene: NA
clone size: NA
V gene: TRBV9
CDR3 DNA: TGTGCCAGCAGCTCCTGGGGGGGCAGGGGAGATACGCAGTATTTT
CDR3 protein: CASSSWGGRGDTQYF

J gene: TRBJ2-1
D gene: NA
clone size: NA
V gene: TRBV5-1
CDR3 DNA: TGCGCCAGCAGCTTGGCGGCCGTTAGGGGCAATGAGCAGTTCTTC
CDR3 protein: CASSLAAVRGNEQFF

J gene: TRBJ1-1
D gene: NA
clone size: NA
V gene: TRBV27
CDR3 DNA: TGTGCCAGCAGTTTTGGCAGGGGATATATTGAAGCTTTCTTT
CDR3 protein: CASSFGRGYIEAFF

J gene: TRBJ2-1
D gene: TRBD2
clone size: once
V gene: TRBV27
CDR3 DNA: TGTGCCAGCAGTTTTAGCGGGAGGGCGGACAATGAGCAGTTCTTC
CDR3 protein: CASSFSGRADNEQFF

J gene: TRBJ1-1
D gene: NA
clone size: NA
V gene: TRBV4-1
CDR3 DNA: TGCGCCAGCAGCCAAGCTCCCGCGGGGGGACGGCCGATGAACACTGAAGCTTTCTTT
CDR3 protein: CASSQAPAGGRPMNTEAFF

J gene: TRBJ1-2
D gene: NA
clone size: NA
V gene: TRBV5-1
CDR3 DNA: TGCGCCAGCAGCCTGACTCGGGAGGTTGTTTCAGCTAACTATGGCTACACCTTC
CDR3 protein: CASSLTREVVSANYGYTF

J gene: TRBJ2-2
D gene: TRBD1
clone size: NA
V gene: TRBV18
CDR3 DNA: TGTGCCAGCTCACCACTGGACAGGGGAGGTACCGGGGAGCTGTTTTTT
CDR3 protein: CASSPLDRGGTGELFF

J gene: TRBJ2-1
D gene: TRBD2
clone size: NA
V gene: TRBV7-2
CDR3 DNA: TGTGCCAGCAGCTCATGGACTAGCGGACCCTACAATGAGCAGTTCTTC
CDR3 protein: CASSSWTSGPYNEQFF

J gene: TRBJ1-2
D gene: NA
clone size: NA
V gene: TRBV25-1
CDR3 DNA: TGTGCCAGCAGTGACAGGGAACGCGGCTACACCTTC
CDR3 protein: CASSDRERGYTF

J gene: TRBJ2-2
D gene: NA
clone size: NA
V gene: TRBV5-5
CDR3 DNA: TGTGCCAGCAGCTCCAAGACCGGGGCCGGGGAGCTGTTTTTT
CDR3 protein: CASSSKTGAGELFF

J gene: TRBJ1-1
D gene: NA
clone size: NA
V gene: TRBV19
CDR3 DNA: TGTGCCAGTAGTATAGGGGCAGGGGCAAAAGCTTTCTTT
CDR3 protein: CASSIGAGAKAFF

J gene: TRBJ2-5
D gene: NA
clone size: NA
V gene: TRBV20-1
CDR3 DNA: TGCAGTGCGGGCTACCAAGAGACCCAGTACTTC
CDR3 protein: CSAGYQETQYF

J gene: TRBJ1-3
D gene: NA
clone size: NA
V gene: TRBV19
CDR3 DNA: TGTGCCAGTACCGTCACTCTGAGCTCTGGAAACACCATATATTTT
CDR3 protein: CASTVTLSSGNTIYF

J gene: TRBJ1-1
D gene: NA
clone size: NA
V gene: TRBV5-1
CDR3 DNA: TGCGCCAGCAGCTTGGGGGATTGGGAGGGGGAGGAAGCTTTCTTT
CDR3 protein: CASSLGDWEGEEAFF

J gene: TRBJ2-5
D gene: NA
clone size: NA
V gene: TRBV28
CDR3 DNA: TGTGCCAGCAGTTCACCGGACAGTCAAGAGACCCAGTACTTC
CDR3 protein: CASSSPDSQETQYF

J gene: TRBJ2-3
D gene: NA
clone size: NA
V gene: TRBV12-5
CDR3 DNA: TGTGCTAGTGGCAAGGTCGGGGGACAGAATTGGTATTTT
CDR3 protein: CASGKVGGQNWYF

J gene: TRBJ2-5
D gene: TRBD2
clone size: NA
V gene: TRBV27
CDR3 DNA: TGTGCCAGCAGTTTACTCGGGAGGACCTCGGGGACCCAGTACTTC
CDR3 protein: CASSLLGRTSGTQYF

J gene: TRBJ2-7
D gene: NA
clone size: NA
V gene: TRBV2
CDR3 DNA: TGTGCCAGCAGTGAAGCGGTGGGACTGACCTACGAGCAGTACTTC
CDR3 protein: CASSEAVGLTYEQYF

J gene: TRBJ2-7
D gene: TRBD1
clone size: few
V gene: TRBV4-1
CDR3 DNA: TGCGCCAGCAGCCAAGGGACAGGGAATTACGAGCAGTACTTC
CDR3 protein: CASSQGTGNYEQYF

J gene: TRBJ2-7
D gene: TRBD1
clone size: NA
V gene: TRBV5-4
CDR3 DNA: TGTGCCAGCAGCTTCCCCAGCAGGGGGCGAAACGAGCAGTACTTC
CDR3 protein: CASSFPSRGRNEQYF

J gene: TRBJ1-5
D gene: TRBD1
clone size: NA
V gene: TRBV28
CDR3 DNA: TGTGCCAGCAACGAGGGACAGGCGGATCAGCCCCAGCATTTT
CDR3 protein: CASNEGQADQPQHF

J gene: TRBJ2-7
D gene: TRBD2
clone size: NA
V gene: TRBV7-9
CDR3 DNA: TGTGCCAGCAGCCGAGTCATGACCGGGAGGGCTCGGTACGAGCAGTACTTC
CDR3 protein: CASSRVMTGRARYEQYF

J gene: TRBJ1-5
D gene: TRBD1
clone size: NA
V gene: TRBV18
CDR3 DNA: TGTGCCAGCTCACCCTCCACGGGACAGGGAGGCAATCAGCCCCAGCATTTT
CDR3 protein: CASSPSTGQGGNQPQHF

J gene: TRBJ2-1
D gene: TRBD2
clone size: once
V gene: TRBV7-9
CDR3 DNA: TGTGCCAGCAGCTCCGGACTAGCCCCCTACAATGAGCAGTTCTTC
CDR3 protein: CASSSGLAPYNEQFF

J gene: TRBJ1-2
D gene: NA
clone size: NA
V gene: TRBV5-1
CDR3 DNA: TGCGCCAGCAGCTCCCACGGGAGGGATGGCTACACCTTC
CDR3 protein: CASSSHGRDGYTF

J gene: TRBJ2-2
D gene: NA
clone size: NA
V gene: TRBV10-3
CDR3 DNA: TGTGCCATCAGTGAGGTTGGTGTTCGAGACACCGGGGAGCTGTTTTTT
CDR3 protein: CAISEVGVRDTGELFF

J gene: TRBJ2-5
D gene: TRBD2
clone size: NA
V gene: TRBV6-5
CDR3 DNA: TGTGCCAGCAGAAGAACGGGAGGGCTAGGAGAGACCCAGTACTTC
CDR3 protein: CASRRTGGLGETQYF

J gene: TRBJ2-2
D gene: TRBD2
clone size: few
V gene: TRBV7-9
CDR3 DNA: TGTGCCAGCAGCTTAGCGCAGGGCGGGAGTTCGGCCGACACCGGGGAGCTGTTTTTT
CDR3 protein: CASSLAQGGSSADTGELFF

J gene: TRBJ2-5
D gene: NA
clone size: NA
V gene: TRBV9
CDR3 DNA: TGTGCCAGCAGCGTAGACGGGCGGGGGCGGGAGACCCAGTACTTC
CDR3 protein: CASSVDGRGRETQYF

J gene: TRBJ2-7
D gene: TRBD2
clone size: NA
V gene: TRBV27
CDR3 DNA: TGTGCCAGCAGTTGGACTAGCGGGGGCCACGAGCAGTACTTC
CDR3 protein: CASSWTSGGHEQYF

J gene: TRBJ2-3
D gene: TRBD1
clone size: NA
V gene: TRBV7-2
CDR3 DNA: TGTGCCAGCAGCTTGGGAGGTACCGGGACAGGGACGGATACGCAGTATTTT
CDR3 protein: CASSLGGTGTGTDTQYF

J gene: TRBJ2-7
D gene: TRBD2
clone size: once
V gene: TRBV6-5
CDR3 DNA: TGTGCCAGCAGCCGAGGGAGGGGCTTTCTGCACGAGCAGTACTTC
CDR3 protein: CASSRGRGFLHEQYF

J gene: TRBJ2-5
D gene: TRBD2
clone size: NA
V gene: TRBV5-5
CDR3 DNA: TGTGCCAGCAGCCCGGTTAGCGGGGCAGAGACCCAGTACTTC
CDR3 protein: CASSPVSGAETQYF

J gene: TRBJ2-7
D gene: TRBD2
clone size: NA
V gene: TRBV9
CDR3 DNA: TGTGCCAGCAGCCCCTCTGGGGAGGGTATATACGGAGAGCAGTACTTC
CDR3 protein: CASSPSGEGIYGEQYF